What follows describes a single TCR beta chain. The CDR3 loop spans 14 amino acids. Germline CDR1 reads MDHEN; CDR2 reads SYDVKM. V dropped 6 bases and J dropped 3; count of bases not matched to a gene: 7. The source of the sample is a study of patients and donors after allogeneic stem cell transplantation. Each CDR3 protein gets one entry after TCRdb re-called the RT-PCR reads with MiXCR. The sample includes roughly 40,000 distinct CDR3 sequences, around a third of them seen just once. J is TRBJ2-5 and V is TRBV28; TRBD2 matches at 7 bases. The TCR comes from a human donor who was either an allogeneic HSCT recipient or a stem cell or donor lymphocyte infusion donor (not recorded which). It is not recorded whose cells these are; they may come from a transplant donor. Sequenced sample: blood, either unsorted or a sorted T cell fraction (not recorded which). The CDR3 DNA reads as TGTGCCAGCAGCTGGGGGGGTTTGGAAGAGACCCAGTACTTC. Translation: CASSWGGLEETQYF.